This T cell receptor beta chain stems from a study of molecular identifiers for immune sequencing clone quantification. General observations from the study: Clonotypes topping 20 RNA copies carried over 97% of effector molecules but under 1% of naive ones.

In the case of this clonotype: Its cognate antigen is unknown.

TCRdb redid the calling of the PCR reads with MiXCR, one entry per CDR3 protein. The sample consists of about 53,000 distinct CDR3 sequences, approximately 34% of them appearing once. The CDR3 spans 15 residues. V lost 0 bases to trimming and J lost 1 base, with 8 bases between them. CDR1 and CDR2 (germline): SGHTA, FQGTGA. Sequenced sample: naive CD8+ T cells from blood, with Jurkat cell RNA spiked in. Subset noted: FACS-sorted CD8+CD4-CCR7+CD45RA+ naive T cells. The sequence derives from a human donor in good health. Some libraries in this study had Jurkat cell RNA spiked in. This chain uses TRBV7-3 with TRBJ2-3; D is possibly TRBD1 or TRBD2 (5 bases each). This CDR3 is CASSLTGGGTDTQYF. CDR3 DNA: TGTGCCAGCAGCTTAACTGGGGGAGGCACAGATACGCAGTATTTT.